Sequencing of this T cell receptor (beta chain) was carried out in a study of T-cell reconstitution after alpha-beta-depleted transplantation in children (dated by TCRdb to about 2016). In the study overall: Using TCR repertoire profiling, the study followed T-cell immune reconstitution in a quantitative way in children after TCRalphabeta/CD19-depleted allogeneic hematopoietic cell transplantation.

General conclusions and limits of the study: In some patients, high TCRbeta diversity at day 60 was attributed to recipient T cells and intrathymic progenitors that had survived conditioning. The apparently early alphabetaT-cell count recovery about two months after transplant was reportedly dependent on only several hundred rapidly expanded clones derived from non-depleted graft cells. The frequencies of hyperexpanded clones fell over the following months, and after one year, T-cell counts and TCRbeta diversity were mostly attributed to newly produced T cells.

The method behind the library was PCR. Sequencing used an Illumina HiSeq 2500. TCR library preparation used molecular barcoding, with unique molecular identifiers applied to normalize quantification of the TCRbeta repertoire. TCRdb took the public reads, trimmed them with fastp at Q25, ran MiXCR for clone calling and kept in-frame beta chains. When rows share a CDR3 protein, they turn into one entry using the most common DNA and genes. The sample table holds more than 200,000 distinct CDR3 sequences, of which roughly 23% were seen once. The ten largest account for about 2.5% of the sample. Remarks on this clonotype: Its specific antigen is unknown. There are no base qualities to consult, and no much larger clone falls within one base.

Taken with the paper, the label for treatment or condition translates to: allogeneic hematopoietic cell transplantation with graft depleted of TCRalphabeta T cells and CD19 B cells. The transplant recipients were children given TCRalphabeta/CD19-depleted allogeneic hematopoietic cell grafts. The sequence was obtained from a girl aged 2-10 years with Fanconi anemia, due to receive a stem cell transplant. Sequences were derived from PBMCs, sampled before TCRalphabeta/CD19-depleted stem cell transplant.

CDR3 reads: CSARPGHLNTGELFF. The base sequence is TGCAGTGCTAGGCCCGGTCACCTCAACACCGGGGAGCTGTTTTTT. This receptor chain uses TRBV20-1 and TRBJ2-2; the D gene is not confidently resolved. V loses 3 bases, J loses 2 bases, and the germline ends lie 13 bases apart. As encoded in the germline V gene (reference sequence), CDR1 is DFQATT while CDR2 is SNEGSKA. Measured from the cysteine to the phenylalanine, the CDR3 is 15 residues long. The kept DNA is CDR3 alone, 45 bases in frame from the first base.